Presented here are 28 T cell receptor beta chains from one specimen sequenced in a study of beta chain features in type 1 diabetes (dated by TCRdb to about 2018). Library method: the immunoSEQ multiplex PCR assay. The entire amount of isolated RNA was reverse transcribed using the High Capacity cDNA Reverse Transcription Kit, so the sequenced TCRB transcripts were expressed ones. In TCRdb, the immuneACCESS table is reduced to in-frame sequences with V and J assigned. These tables do not hold every clone; where another copy was compared, an unresolved V gene accounts for under half, and the others remain unexplained. The sample contains 810,000 or so clones, about a sixth of them found a single time. Around 0.02% of the sample goes to the ten largest clones. Sequencing used naive CD4+ T cells from blood. Reading the label with the study, this specimen's cell subset or site is: true naive CD4+ T cells. These TCRs come from a woman between 18 and 29 years old in good health.

This clone was observed a handful of times. V gene TRBV2 combines with J gene TRBJ1-2; 7 bases fit TRBD1. The CDR3 has 12 residues. Germline values: CDR1 SNHLY, CDR2 FYNNEI. V was clipped by 7 bases and J by 7 bases; unmatched bases: 6. The CDR3 is CASTGTAGGYTF. The CDR3 DNA follows: TGTGCCAGCACTGGGACAGCAGGTGGCTACACCTTC. Full variable domain (missing parts from reference TRBV2 and TRBJ1-2): EPEVTQTPSHQVTQMGQEVILRCVPISNHLYFYWYRQILGQKVEFLVSFYNNEISEKSEIFDDQFSVERPDGSNFTLKIRSTKLEDSAMYFCASTGTAGGYTFGSGTRLTVV.

This clone showed up just a few times. The rearrangement joins TRBV11-2 to TRBJ2-3; D is ambiguous. Per germline, CDR1 SGHAT and CDR2 FQNNGV. Deletions cut 3 bases from V and 2 bases from J, with 9 bases between. The CDR3 runs to 14 residues. CDR3 bases: TGTGCCAGCAGCTTTGCCCAGAACACAGATACGCAGTATTTT. It codes for CASSFAQNTDTQYF.

This clone turned up a few times. The chain links TRBV29-1 to TRBJ1-5, with D perhaps TRBD1 (5 bases). Trimming cost V 6 bases and J 0 bases, with 12 bases left between them. Germline V gene lookup returns CDR1 SQVTM and CDR2 ANQGSEA. CDR3 size: 14 residues. The CDR3 nucleotides read TGCAGCGTACGGGACCCTTATAGCAATCAGCCCCAGCATTTT. It translates to CSVRDPYSNQPQHF.

This rearrangement joins TRBV7-8 to TRBJ2-7, with 9 bases aligning to TRBD2. Germline V CDR1 and CDR2: SGHVS, FQNEAQ. The CDR3 length is 15 residues. J gave up 2 bases and V 8 bases, and 10 bases lay outside the gene matches. CDR3 in DNA: TGTGCCAGCGGGCCATATAGCGGGGGCCCCTACGAGCAGTACTTC. Residues: CASGPYSGGPYEQYF.

The chain couples TRBV19 to TRBJ2-2, with 8 nucleotides matching TRBD1. The CDR3 loop spans 16 amino acids. Germline-derived CDR1 and CDR2 are LNHDA and SQIVND (reference sequence). The V segment lost 3 bases and the J segment 6 bases; nucleotides outside the gene matches: 9. Here the CDR3 reads CASSMPRTGGSGELFF. The CDR3 DNA reads TGTGCCAGTAGTATGCCCCGAACAGGGGGTTCCGGGGAGCTGTTTTTT.

This clone was seen a handful of times. The same CDR3 can be traced to other DNA sequences in this sample. This chain uses TRBV20-1 with TRBJ2-7, with a tentative D call TRBD2 (6 bases). This CDR3 is 11 amino acids long. The V and J ends lost 3 bases and 5 bases respectively, with 8 bases between them. Germline CDR1 is DFQATT and CDR2 is SNEGSKA (reference sequence). As DNA, the CDR3 is TGCAGTGCTAGGGGCGGGAACGAGCAGTACTTC. Protein: CSARGGNEQYF.

The chain links TRBV15 to TRBJ1-2; 8 bases are a match to TRBD1. The CDR3 spans 16 residues. V lost 5 bases to trimming and J lost 6 bases; unmatched junction nucleotides: 14. In germline, CDR1 is LNHNV, CDR2 YYDKDF (reference sequence). The CDR3 here is CATSEIKRTGRDGYTF. The CDR3 DNA reads as TGTGCCACCAGCGAAATCAAAAGGACAGGGCGAGATGGCTACACCTTC.

This clone has a handful of counts. The chain links TRBV27 to TRBJ2-5; D remains unclear. In germline, CDR1 is MNHEY, CDR2 SMNVEV (reference sequence). The V gene lost 1 base and the J gene lost 4 bases, with 13 bases spanning the gap. The CDR3 extends over 15 amino acids. Written as DNA, the CDR3 is TGTGCCAGCAGTTTATGGGCTACGTCAGGAGAGACCCAGTACTTC. Its protein product is CASSLWATSGETQYF.

This chain links TRBV9 with TRBJ1-2, with no clear D. The CDR3 spans 11 residues. The ends were cut back, 3 bases at V and 3 bases at J, with 3 bases in the middle. Germline V CDR1 and CDR2: SGDLS, YYNGEE. This CDR3 reads CASSAYYGYTF. CDR3 nucleotide sequence: TGTGCCAGCAGCGCTTACTATGGCTACACCTTC. Using reference TRBV9 and TRBJ1-2 for the parts outside the CDR3, the full variable domain is DSGVTQTPKHLITATGQRVTLRCSPRSGDLSVYWYQQSLDQGLQFLIQYYNGEERAKGNILERFSAQQFPDLHSELNLSSLELGDSALYFCASSAYYGYTFGSGTRLTVV.

This clone occurred a few times. The rearrangement uses TRBV20-1 and TRBJ1-2; D gene ambiguous. V was shortened by 1 base and J by 6 bases, with 6 bases between the two germline ends. The CDR3 covers 11 residues. Germline V gene sequence: CDR1 DFQATT, CDR2 SNEGSKA (reference sequence). CDR3 in DNA: TGCAGTGCTAGAGTGGGAAATGGCTACACCTTC. Its protein product is CSARVGNGYTF.

The rearrangement links TRBV19 to TRBJ2-1; D gene unclear. Trimming removed 3 bases at V and 7 bases at J, with 10 bases between. CDR1 is LNHDA, CDR2 SQIVND, per germline (reference sequence). The CDR3 runs to 13 residues. CDR3: CASSITVGNEQFF. CDR3 sequence (DNA): TGTGCCAGTAGTATTACTGTGGGTAATGAGCAGTTCTTC.

In regard to this clone: Other nucleotide sequences in the sample specify the same CDR3. The gene calls are TRBV5-1 and TRBJ2-7, with 11 bases that match TRBD1. V shed 4 bases and J 1 base; nucleotides not matched to a gene: 7. This CDR3 region has 16 residues. Looked up from germline, CDR1 is SGHRS and CDR2 is YFSETQ. This CDR3 reads CASSLGGTGGSYEQYF. CDR3 nucleotide sequence: TGCGCCAGCAGCCTGGGAGGGACAGGGGGTTCCTACGAGCAGTACTTC.

This clone has only a few counts. Distinct nucleotide sequences in the sample also encode this CDR3. The genes are TRBV7-2 and TRBJ1-3; D is unresolved. Trimming stripped 3 bases from V and 1 base from J, with 4 bases between. The length of the CDR3 is 13 residues. Germline CDR1 and CDR2: SGHTA and FQGNSA. CDR3 loop: CASSLGSGNTIYF. Written as DNA, the CDR3 is TGTGCCAGCAGCTTGGGGTCTGGAAACACCATATATTTT. Full variable domain (missing parts from reference TRBV7-2 and TRBJ1-3): GAGVSQSPSNKVTEKGKDVELRCDPISGHTALYWYRQSLGQGLEFLIYFQGNSAPDKSGLPSDRFSAERTGGSVSTLTIQRTQQEDSAVYLCASSLGSGNTIYFGEGSWLTVV.

This clone was observed a handful of times. This chain links TRBV10-3 with TRBJ1-2; D remains ambiguous. Germline CDR1 ENHRY, CDR2 SYGVKD. With 4 bases removed from V and 3 bases from J, the gap between germline ends came to 15 bases. CDR3 length: 15 amino acids. The CDR3: CAISGSPARHYGYTF. The CDR3 DNA follows: TGTGCCATCAGTGGTTCCCCCGCCCGCCACTATGGCTACACCTTC.

This clone turned up a few times. This chain connects TRBV6-5 to TRBJ1-2, with D maybe TRBD1 (6 bases). The germline CDR1 and CDR2 sequences are MNHEY and SVGAGI. Trimming removed 0 bases from V and 7 bases from J, with 15 bases in between. The CDR3 extends over 15 amino acids. The CDR3 region is CASSYSETGWRGYTF. CDR3 DNA: TGTGCCAGCAGTTACTCCGAGACAGGCTGGCGTGGCTACACCTTC.

In this sample, this clone turned up a few times. The V gene is TRBV27, the J gene TRBJ1-5, with D unresolved. V lost 2 bases to trimming and J lost 5 bases, with 13 bases between them. Germline V gene data show CDR1 as MNHEY and CDR2 as SMNVEV (reference sequence). This CDR3 has 15 amino acids. Written as DNA, the CDR3 is TGTGCCAGCAGTTTAAAGTGGCGGCAAGATCAGCCCCAGCATTTT. This sequence encodes CASSLKWRQDQPQHF.

V and J are TRBV29-1 and TRBJ1-3; D gene unclear. V was pared by 6 bases and J by 2 bases, with 8 bases between. CDR1 is SQVTM and CDR2 is ANQGSEA in the germline V gene. The CDR3 length is 12 residues. The CDR3 coding sequence is TGCAGCGTCCGAGACCCTGGAAACACCATATATTTT. Its translation: CSVRDPGNTIYF.

Only a few counts were recorded for this clone. The rearrangement uses TRBV6-6 and TRBJ2-1; D not certain. Deletions cut 2 bases from V and 9 bases from J, with 17 bases between. Germline CDR1 and CDR2: MNHNY and SVGAGI (reference sequence). CDR3 length: 15 residues. CDR3 sequence (DNA): TGTGCCAGCAGTTACGAGAGGAACGGTCTGGTTGAGCAGTTCTTC. Translation gives CASSYERNGLVEQFF.

This clone was seen more than once but under ten times. The J gene is TRBJ2-3, the V gene TRBV5-5; perhaps TRBD1 as D (6 bases). There are 15 residues in the CDR3. Deletions cut 3 bases from V and 3 bases from J, with 14 bases between. CDR1 SGHKS and CDR2 YYEKEE come from the germline V gene (reference sequence). CDR3 region: CASSSRGVATDTQYF. CDR3 coding DNA: TGTGCCAGCAGCTCCAGGGGTGTAGCGACAGATACGCAGTATTTT.

The V call is TRBV5-6, the J call TRBJ2-3; 8 bases align to TRBD1. Germline-derived CDR1 and CDR2 are SGHDT and YYEEEE. V lost 1 base to trimming and J lost 5 bases; unmatched junction nucleotides: 6. The CDR3 is 15 amino acids. The DNA of the CDR3 is TGTGCCAGCAGCTTGCCCGGGACAGGCAGAGATACGCAGTATTTT. Its protein product is CASSLPGTGRDTQYF.

This clone was counted between two and nine times. The gene calls are TRBV5-4 and TRBJ2-2, with D maybe TRBD1 (6 bases). Germline CDR1 SGHNT, CDR2 YYREEE (reference sequence). The CDR3 is 15 amino acids. The V and J ends lost 2 bases and 7 bases respectively, with 15 bases between them. For the CDR3, the DNA is TGTGCCAGCAGCTTATTGCTGGGGGCAGGCGGGGAGCTGTTTTTT. Its translation: CASSLLLGAGGELFF.

This clone was counted at least ten times. The V call is TRBV13, the J call TRBJ2-7, with D possibly being TRBD1 (5 bases). CDR3 size: 13 residues. CDR1 is PRHDT, CDR2 FYEKMQ, per germline (reference sequence). Trimming left V 5 bases short and J 9 bases short, with 17 bases between. CDR3 amino acids: CASSPDPQGSQYF. As DNA, the CDR3 is TGTGCCAGCAGCCCTGACCCCCAGGGATCGCAGTACTTC.

In its sample, this clone was seen a few times. The CDR3 DNA is TGCGCCAGCAGCCGGGTCCCGCCGGTAGCGGGAGGTCCGTACGAGCAGTACTTC. This gives the protein CASSRVPPVAGGPYEQYF. The chain recombines TRBV4-3 with TRBJ2-7, with 10 bases aligning to TRBD2. Germline loops: CDR1 LGHNA, CDR2 YSLEER. CDR3 size: 18 residues. With 4 bases clipped from V and 4 bases from J, the junction kept 16 bases outside the gene matches.

This chain uses TRBV5-1 with TRBJ2-5; 13 nucleotides align to TRBD2. The CDR3 extends over 17 amino acids. The V gene end was trimmed by 2 bases and the J gene end by 5 bases; junction bases not matched to a gene: 9. CDR1 SGHRS and CDR2 YFSETQ come from the germline V gene. This CDR3 reads CASSFGTSGTVGETQYF. CDR3 in DNA: TGCGCCAGCAGCTTTGGGACTAGCGGGACGGTAGGCGAGACCCAGTACTTC.

This clone was seen more than once but under ten times. J is TRBJ2-1 and V is TRBV11-2, with a weak D call TRBD2 (6 bases). In germline, CDR1 is SGHAT, CDR2 FQNNGV. The V and J ends lost 6 bases and 0 bases respectively, with 15 bases between them. This CDR3 has 16 amino acids. The CDR3 coding sequence is TGTGCCAGCAGGCCAGCGGGCAGAAGCTCCTACAATGAGCAGTTCTTC. Residues: CASRPAGRSSYNEQFF.

This clone was counted only a few times. CDR3 region: CASSPSYSSGELFF. As DNA, the CDR3 is TGTGCCAGCAGCCCTAGTTATTCCTCCGGGGAGCTGTTTTTT. The J gene is TRBJ2-2, the V gene TRBV11-2; D remains ambiguous. CDR1 SGHAT and CDR2 FQNNGV come from the germline V gene. CDR3 length equals 14 residues. V was trimmed by 5 bases and J by 6 bases, leaving 13 bases between them.

The V gene is TRBV5-4, the J gene TRBJ2-1; 11 positions agree with TRBD1. In germline, CDR1 is SGHNT, CDR2 YYREEE (reference sequence). The length of the CDR3 is 17 residues. Unmatched junction bases numbered 8, after V lost 3 bases and J lost 3 bases. The CDR3 spells CASSSPGQGVVYNEQFF. In nucleotides, the CDR3 is TGTGCCAGCAGCTCACCGGGACAGGGGGTTGTCTACAATGAGCAGTTCTTC.

The chain carries TRBV13 and TRBJ2-3, with 7 bases matching TRBD2. Germline-derived CDR1 and CDR2 are PRHDT and FYEKMQ (reference sequence). Trimming removed 5 bases from V and 7 bases from J; junction bases left unmatched: 15. The CDR3 totals 16 residues. The CDR3 reads CASSTRTRRSGYTQYF. As DNA, the CDR3 is TGTGCCAGCAGCACCCGGACTAGGCGGTCCGGATATACGCAGTATTTT.